One and the same sample provided the 27 T cell receptor beta chains below, sequenced in a study of blood T cell repertoires in COVID-19. TCRdb's table, derived via immunoSEQ multiplex PCR, lists solely in-frame clones and lacks some. This table holds under 300,000 clones, 86% found once. The specimen was peripheral blood. The receptors originated from a man younger than 35 with active or convalescent COVID-19.

This chain links TRBV28 with TRBJ1-6, with D possibly being TRBD1 (5 bases). The germline V gene encodes CDR1 MDHEN and CDR2 SYDVKM. Deletions cut 2 bases from V and 7 bases from J, with 9 bases between. There are 14 residues in the CDR3. In DNA form, the CDR3 reads TGTGCCAGCAGTTTACCCCAGGGAAATTCACCCCTCCACTTT. Its protein product is CASSLPQGNSPLHF.

The chain couples TRBV18 to TRBJ1-2; tentative D call: TRBD1 (6 bases). The V and J ends lost 3 bases and 6 bases respectively, with 14 bases between them. Germline V gene data show CDR1 as KGHSH and CDR2 as LQKENI. The CDR3 length is 14 residues. The CDR3 nucleotides read TGTGCCAGCTCACCCGGGGGGCAGAACAATGGCTACACCTTC. This gives the protein CASSPGGQNNGYTF.

V and J are TRBV18 and TRBJ2-2; TRBD1 is a possible D gene (5 bases). The CDR3 runs 13 residues. Germline V gene lookup returns CDR1 KGHSH and CDR2 LQKENI. The V end was cut by 5 bases, the J end by 5 bases, with 9 bases between. This CDR3 is CASSTQGTGELFF. For the CDR3, the DNA is TGTGCCAGCTCAACCCAGGGTACCGGGGAGCTGTTTTTT.

This clone came up a few times. The rearrangement uses TRBV6-5 and TRBJ2-7; unclear D gene. The germline V gene has CDR1 MNHEY and CDR2 SVGAGI. V lost 0 bases, J lost 7 bases, and 13 bases lay in between. The CDR3 is 14 amino acids. The CDR3 sequence is CASSYSSTIVEQYF. In nucleotides, the CDR3 is TGTGCCAGCAGTTACTCGAGTACCATAGTTGAGCAGTACTTC.

V and J are TRBV11-3 and TRBJ2-5; possibly TRBD2 for D (5 bases). From germline, CDR1 is SGHNT and CDR2 YENEEA. V gave up 4 bases and J gave up 2 bases, with 14 bases separating them. The CDR3 sequence is 15 residues long. CDR3 nucleotides: TGTGCCAGCAGCTCCTTCGGAGTAGCGCAAGAGACCCAGTACTTC. This gives the protein CASSSFGVAQETQYF. Supplemented by reference TRBV11-3 and TRBJ2-5, the full variable domain reads EAGVVQSPRYKIIEKKQPVAFWCNPISGHNTLYWYLQNLGQGPELLIRYENEEAVDDSQLPKDRFSAERLKGVDSTLKIQPAELGDSAVYLCASSSFGVAQETQYFGPGTRLLVL.

The chain has TRBV5-4 and TRBJ1-2, with D perhaps matching TRBD1 (6 bases). V lost 3 bases to trimming and J lost 5 bases, with 17 bases between them. CDR1 and CDR2 from the germline V gene are SGHNT and YYREEE (reference sequence). This CDR3 comprises 15 residues. CDR3 region: CASSSGTSDSYGYTF. The CDR3 DNA sequence: TGTGCCAGCAGCTCGGGGACGTCGGACAGTTATGGCTACACCTTC.

Comment on this clone: Compared with germline, one end of the junction differs, possibly owing to a read error. This chain uses TRBV7-7 with TRBJ2-3; 11 positions agree with TRBD2. Germline V gene lookup returns CDR1 SSHAT and CDR2 FNYEAQ (reference sequence). The CDR3 length is 14 residues. In nucleotides, the CDR3 is TGTGCTAGCAGCTTATACTATGGTAGCGGGAGGGTGTATTTT. This translates into CASSLYYGSGRVYF.

The J gene is TRBJ1-3, the V gene TRBV19; no firm D call. Germline CDR1 and CDR2: LNHDA and SQIVND (reference sequence). V was clipped by 10 bases and J by 2 bases, with 12 bases between them. CDR3 length: 13 residues. DNA of the CDR3: TGTGCCACTATCTCCCAAGCTGGAAACACCATATATTTT. Its translation is CATISQAGNTIYF.

V is TRBV30 and J is TRBJ1-2; the D gene is possibly TRBD1 (6 bases). Per germline, CDR1 GTSNPN and CDR2 SVGIG (reference sequence). The length of the CDR3 is 14 residues. V was pared by 2 bases and J by 4 bases, with 14 bases between. The CDR3 loop is CAWSPRVGGYGYTF. As DNA, the CDR3 is TGTGCCTGGAGTCCCAGGGTAGGGGGCTATGGCTACACCTTC.

The J gene is TRBJ2-2, the V gene TRBV11-3, with D possibly being TRBD2 (6 bases). Trimming took off 6 bases at V and 5 bases at J, with 13 bases between the two ends. Germline lookup yields CDR1 SGHNT and CDR2 YENEEA. CDR3 length equals 14 residues. Written as DNA, the CDR3 is TGTGCCAGCAGTCGGAGGGAGTGGACCGGGGAGCTGTTTTTT. The encoded protein is CASSRREWTGELFF.

The chain links TRBV6-5 to TRBJ2-7; 9 bases line up with TRBD1. Germline-derived CDR1 and CDR2 are MNHEY and SVGAGI. Losses at the gene ends were 7 bases for V and 2 bases for J; bases not matched to a gene: 6. The CDR3 loop spans 14 amino acids. Here the CDR3 reads CASKLTGGTYEQYF. The CDR3 DNA follows: TGTGCCAGCAAGTTGACAGGGGGAACCTACGAGCAGTACTTC.

This rearrangement joins TRBV4-1 to TRBJ1-5; D may be TRBD1 (5 bases). Germline CDR1 is MGHRA and CDR2 is YSYEKL. This CDR3 has 15 amino acids. V lost 1 base and J lost 5, with 12 bases in between. This CDR3 is CASSQVGREDQPQHF. The CDR3 DNA follows: TGCGCCAGCAGCCAAGTTGGCAGGGAGGATCAGCCCCAGCATTTT.

J is TRBJ2-5 and V is TRBV7-9, with 9 bases lining up with TRBD2. Germline assignment: CDR1 SEHNR and CDR2 FQNEAQ (reference sequence). Trimming at V came to 1 base and at J to 4 bases, leaving 10 bases not matched to a gene. The CDR3 is made up of 17 amino acids. The CDR3 spells CASSLGGGAFSGETQYF. CDR3 sequence (DNA): TGTGCCAGCAGCTTAGGCGGGGGGGCCTTCTCAGGAGAGACCCAGTACTTC.

This chain links TRBV12-3 or TRBV12-4 with TRBJ2-3; D might be TRBD2 (5 bases). This CDR3 is built from 12 residues. V lost 6 bases and J 7 bases, leaving 11 bases between the germline ends. Here the CDR3 reads CASRTEGNTQYF. The CDR3, as DNA: TGTGCCAGCAGGACCGAGGGAAATACGCAGTATTTT.

The rearrangement joins TRBV12-3 or TRBV12-4 to TRBJ1-1; D is perhaps TRBD1 (6 bases). Trimming took off 5 bases at V and 11 bases at J, with 18 bases between the two ends. The CDR3 is 13 residues long. The CDR3 coding sequence is TGTGCCAGCAGTGAGGGCAGGGGAGGGGTCGCTTTCTTT. It specifies CASSEGRGGVAFF.

This chain uses TRBV11-2 with TRBJ2-3, with TRBD1 as a possible D gene (5 bases). This CDR3 region has 14 residues. From germline, CDR1 is SGHAT and CDR2 FQNNGV. The V and J ends lost 5 bases and 1 base respectively, with 10 bases between them. CDR3 protein: CASSVRQRTDTQYF. CDR3 sequence (DNA): TGTGCCAGCAGCGTACGACAGCGCACAGATACGCAGTATTTT.

The rearrangement joins TRBV5-6 to TRBJ2-1; TRBD2 agrees at 8 bases. This CDR3 is 17 amino acids long. The germline CDR1 and CDR2 sequences are SGHDT and YYEEEE. V lost 2 bases, J lost 5 bases, and 12 bases stayed unmatched. The CDR3 DNA reads as TGTGCCAGCAGCTTTTGGATTTCGGGGGGGCCCCACAATGAGCAGTTCTTC. Encoded protein: CASSFWISGGPHNEQFF.

About this clone itself: Germline is not matched at one junction end, which may reflect a read error. The chain carries TRBV5-1 and TRBJ2-7; maybe TRBD1 (5 bases). Per germline, CDR1 SGHRS and CDR2 YFSETQ. The length of the CDR3 is 13 residues. CDR3 DNA: TGCGCCAGCAGCTTCCAGGGCTCCGACGAGCAGTACTTC. This encodes CASSFQGSDEQYF. Together with reference TRBV5-1 and TRBJ2-7, the CDR3 gives the full variable domain: KAGVTQTPRYLIKTRGQQVTLSCSPISGHRSVSWYQQTPGQGLQFLFEYFSETQRNKGNFPGRFSGRQFSNSRSEMNVSTLELGDSALYLCASSFQGSDEQYFGPGTRLTVT.

As concerns this clone: Different DNA sequences within this sample yield the same CDR3. This rearrangement joins TRBV2 to TRBJ1-1; maybe TRBD1 (6 bases). Trimming removed 1 base at V and 5 bases at J, with 8 bases between. Looked up from germline, CDR1 is SNHLY and CDR2 is FYNNEI. This CDR3 has 13 residues. The CDR3 sequence: CASSEDRATEAFF. CDR3 DNA sequence: TGTGCCAGCAGTGAAGACAGGGCGACTGAAGCTTTCTTT.

The chain uses TRBV29-1 and TRBJ2-1, with 7 positions matching TRBD1. Germline V gene data show CDR1 as SQVTM and CDR2 as ANQGSEA. This CDR3 has 14 residues. Trimming took 4 bases from V and 4 from J; bases not matched to a gene: 7. CDR3 loop: CSVVRGMIYNEQFF. The CDR3 nucleotides are TGCAGCGTTGTCAGGGGGATGATTTACAATGAGCAGTTCTTC.

The chain combines TRBV21-1 with TRBJ2-6; the table assigns TRBD1, which was not confirmed against the DNA. TRBV21-1 is a pseudogene segment. The CDR3 is 16 residues long. CDR3 loop: CASSKVQASGANVLTF. The CDR3 DNA sequence: TGTGCCAGCAGCAAAGTTCAGGCCTCTGGGGCCAACGTCCTGACTTTC.

The J gene is TRBJ1-1, the V gene TRBV18, with a tentative D call TRBD1 (6 bases). The CDR3 has 13 amino acids. CDR1 is KGHSH and CDR2 is LQKENI in the germline V gene. Trimming took 6 bases from V and 1 from J, leaving 9 bases between them. Here the CDR3 DNA reads TGTGCCAGCTCCCAGGGGACGAACACTGAAGCTTTCTTT. It yields the protein CASSQGTNTEAFF.

CDR3 in DNA: TGCAGCGTTGAAGGCTTGGTAGCGGGAGTATTCAATGAGCAGTTCTTC. Translation: CSVEGLVAGVFNEQFF. The V call is TRBV29-1, the J call TRBJ2-1, with 9 nucleotides matching TRBD2. Per germline, CDR1 SQVTM and CDR2 ANQGSEA. The CDR3 covers 16 residues. V was clipped by 1 base and J by 6 bases; unmatched bases: 10.

The rearrangement uses TRBV19 and TRBJ1-2; 10 bases line up with TRBD1. The V segment lost 5 bases and the J segment 1 base; nucleotides outside the gene matches: 7. The germline CDR1 and CDR2 sequences are LNHDA and SQIVND (reference sequence). The CDR3 is 16 amino acids. Written as DNA, the CDR3 is TGTGCCAGTAGTTCCCGCGACAGGGGGCTTAACTATGGCTACACCTTC. As protein: CASSSRDRGLNYGYTF. Full variable domain (rest looked up from reference TRBV19 and TRBJ1-2): DGGITQSPKYLFRKEGQNVTLSCEQNLNHDAMYWYRQDPGQGLRLIYYSQIVNDFQKGDIAEGYSVSREKKESFPLTVTSAQKNPTAFYLCASSSRDRGLNYGYTFGSGTRLTVV.

This clone was found once. The V and J genes are TRBV9 and TRBJ1-6, with 9 bases fitting TRBD1. CDR1 and CDR2 from the germline V gene are SGDLS and YYNGEE. Trimming took 6 bases from V and 8 from J; bases not matched to a gene: 6. This CDR3 contains 14 residues. Here the CDR3 reads CASTRDRDDSPLHF. As DNA, the CDR3 is TGTGCCAGCACCAGGGACAGGGATGATTCACCCCTCCACTTT.

The gene calls are TRBV7-6 and TRBJ2-2, with 8 nucleotides matching TRBD1. The CDR3 has 15 amino acids. Trimming cost V 5 bases and J 6 bases; bases outside gene matches: 8. Germline V lookup: CDR1 SGHVS, CDR2 FNYEAQ. CDR3 protein: CASSPNQGAPGELFF. In nucleotides, the CDR3 is TGTGCCAGCAGCCCGAACCAGGGGGCCCCCGGGGAGCTGTTTTTT.

This clone was detected a few times. A junction end diverges from the germline sequence, so it may reflect a read error. The CDR3 nucleotides read TGTGCTAGCAGCTTAGGTCGATCAGGGGATCTCTATGGCTACACCTTC. It yields the protein CASSLGRSGDLYGYTF. This chain connects TRBV7-7 to TRBJ1-2; D is perhaps TRBD1 (6 bases). CDR1 SSHAT and CDR2 FNYEAQ come from the germline V gene (reference sequence). CDR3 length: 16 amino acids.